This T cell receptor (beta chain) was sequenced for a study of blood T cell repertoires in COVID-19. In the study overall: Collection of acute and convalescent COVID-19 samples took place in the United States, Italy and Spain. Sources were T cells, B-cell-depleted T cells, or PBMCs; the material itself was cDNA or gDNA.

Original handling: The authors estimated nucleated cell counts from reference gene primer amplification. The repertoire was sequenced with immunoSEQ multiplex PCR; TCRdb's copy has only in-frame clones and lacks some. D and trimming come from the DNA, and the V and J calls and clone size come from that table. This sample has 100,000 to 150,000 clones, with under 80% found just once. The CDR3 is made up of 14 amino acids. Germline V gene sequence: CDR1 SGHNT, CDR2 YENEEA. V was cut by 6 bases and J by 7 bases, with 15 bases left in between. The receptor's source is a man in his fifties with acute or convalescent COVID-19. Sequencing used peripheral blood. V gene TRBV11-3 combines with J gene TRBJ2-2; possible D gene TRBD1, 8 bases. The chain's CDR3 is CASSLTGEGGELFF. For the CDR3, the DNA is TGTGCCAGCAGTTTGACAGGGGAGGGCGGGGAGCTGTTTTTT.